A selection of T cell receptor beta chains follows, all from one sample in a study of blood T cell repertoires in COVID-19. Using immunoSEQ multiplex PCR, the repertoire was profiled, and TCRdb retains in-frame clones only, with some absent. This sample has approximately 94,000 clones; 88% occur once, and the top ten carry approximately 4.8%. Material: peripheral blood. These TCRs come from a woman older than 75 with active COVID-19. CDR3s include the opening cysteine and the closing phenylalanine or tryptophan. The D gene is left open where the match is weak. Rows may omit the clone size; those that give it use once, few, many or a size class.

D,size,J,V,CDR3,DNA
NA,once,TRBJ1-1,TRBV29-1,CSVEVQVGRNTEAFF,TGCAGCGTTGAAGTACAGGTGGGCAGGAACACTGAAGCTTTCTTT
TRBD1,NA,TRBJ1-5,TRBV18,CASSPNRDRGSQPQHF,TGTGCCAGCTCACCCAACCGGGACAGGGGAAGTCAGCCCCAGCATTTT
TRBD1,NA,TRBJ2-7,TRBV2,CASSVGTAAPYEQYF,TGTGCCAGCAGTGTCGGGACAGCGGCCCCCTACGAGCAGTACTTC
TRBD1,NA,TRBJ2-7,TRBV28,CASSLSGQGSYEQYF,TGTGCCAGCAGTTTATCGGGACAGGGCTCCTACGAGCAGTACTTC
NA,NA,TRBJ2-5,TRBV3-1/TRBV3-2,CASSPLSSTRETQYF,TGTGCCAGCAGCCCTCTCTCTAGCACCCGAGAGACCCAGTACTTC
NA,NA,TRBJ1-6,TRBV27,CASRYRVVNSPLHF,TGTGCCAGCAGGTACAGGGTCGTGAATTCACCCCTCCACTTT
NA,NA,TRBJ2-6,TRBV19,CASSMGHRLTF,TGTGCCAGTAGTATGGGACACCGCCTGACTTTC
NA,NA,TRBJ1-5,TRBV28,CASSGKRGQNQPQHF,TGTGCCAGCAGTGGGAAGAGGGGACAAAATCAGCCCCAGCATTTT
TRBD2,NA,TRBJ2-3,TRBV29-1,CSVLLAGYTDTQYF,TGCAGCGTCCTACTAGCGGGATACACAGATACGCAGTATTTT
TRBD1,NA,TRBJ1-1,TRBV18,CASSLGQGALNTEAFF,TGTGCCAGCTCACTTGGACAGGGGGCTTTGAACACTGAAGCTTTCTTT
NA,NA,TRBJ1-6,TRBV2,CASSVEGAPPLHF,TGTGCCAGCAGTGTTGAGGGAGCTCCCCCCCTCCACTTT
NA,NA,TRBJ1-2,TRBV28,CASRASRAAGYTF,TGTGCCAGCAGGGCCTCGAGGGCGGCTGGCTACACCTTC
NA,NA,TRBJ2-1,TRBV9,CASGGESSYNEQFF,TGTGCCAGCGGTGGGGAGAGCTCCTACAATGAGCAGTTCTTC
NA,NA,TRBJ1-2,TRBV6-2/TRBV6-3,CASSRQVGYGYTF,TGTGCCAGCAGTAGACAGGTCGGGTATGGCTACACCTTC
NA,NA,TRBJ2-7,TRBV5-5,CASSFGPRGTYEQYF,TGTGCCAGCAGCTTCGGACCTAGGGGCACCTACGAGCAGTACTTC
NA,once,TRBJ2-1,TRBV3-1/TRBV3-2,CASSQEFGGYNEQFF,TGTGCCAGCAGCCAAGAATTCGGGGGCTACAATGAGCAGTTCTTC
NA,NA,TRBJ2-7,TRBV21-1,CASSQLAGQPLYEQYF,TGTGCCAGCAGTCAACTCGCGGGACAGCCTTTATACGAGCAGTACTTC
TRBD2,NA,TRBJ2-1,TRBV3-1/TRBV3-2,CASSSGTSGDYNEQFF,TGTGCCAGCAGCAGTGGGACTAGCGGGGACTACAATGAGCAGTTCTTC
TRBD2,NA,TRBJ2-7,TRBV18,CASSLGTSGFNEQYF,TGTGCCAGCTCACTAGGGACTAGCGGGTTTAATGAGCAGTACTTC
NA,NA,TRBJ2-3,TRBV7-9,CASSLELLADTQYF,TGTGCCAGCAGCTTAGAGCTTTTGGCAGATACGCAGTATTTT
TRBD2,NA,TRBJ2-5,TRBV28,CASSSAGLFQETQYF,TGTGCCAGCAGTTCAGCGGGACTATTCCAAGAGACCCAGTACTTC
TRBD2,NA,TRBJ2-5,TRBV7-2,CASSPPGGPLETQYF,TGTGCCAGCAGCCCGCCGGGAGGGCCTCTTGAGACCCAGTACTTC
TRBD2,NA,TRBJ2-5,TRBV6-5,CASSGLAGAETQYF,TGTGCCAGCTCGGGACTAGCGGGAGCAGAGACCCAGTACTTC
TRBD1,once,TRBJ1-2,TRBV7-2,CASSLDRDNLYGYTF,TGTGCCAGCAGCTTGGACAGGGATAATCTCTATGGCTACACCTTC
NA,NA,TRBJ1-2,TRBV5-6,CASSQYRILLYGYTF,TGTGCCAGCAGTCAATACAGGATCCTCCTCTATGGCTACACCTTC
NA,NA,TRBJ1-5,TRBV9,CASSNYLSGQPQHF,TGTGCCAGCAGTAACTATTTAAGTGGTCAGCCCCAGCATTTT
TRBD1,NA,TRBJ2-1,TRBV7-9,CAGRTGQGKHLSYNEQFF,TGTGCCGGTAGAACAGGACAGGGAAAACATCTTTCCTACAATGAGCAGTTCTTC
TRBD1,NA,TRBJ2-7,TRBV28,CASRTGGSAYEQYF,TGTGCCAGCAGAACAGGGGGGAGTGCCTACGAGCAGTACTTC
TRBD1,NA,TRBJ1-4,TRBV19,CASSDRGQGKLFF,TGTGCCAGTAGCGACAGGGGGCAAGGAAAACTGTTTTTT
NA,NA,TRBJ1-3,TRBV28,CASSLPRGSSGNTIYF,TGTGCCAGCAGTTTACCCCGGGGAAGCTCTGGAAACACCATATATTTT
NA,NA,TRBJ2-2,TRBV6-5,CASSLRRATGELFF,TGTGCCAGCAGCCTTCGGAGGGCCACCGGGGAGCTGTTTTTT
NA,NA,TRBJ2-5,TRBV7-9,CASSFRGTQETQYF,TGTGCCAGCAGCTTTAGAGGAACCCAAGAGACCCAGTACTTC
TRBD2,NA,TRBJ2-1,TRBV18,CASSPTSGSSYNEQFF,TGTGCCAGCTCACCGACTAGCGGGAGCTCCTACAATGAGCAGTTCTTC
NA,NA,TRBJ2-5,TRBV29-1,CSGGQLETQYF,TGCAGCGGTGGACAGTTAGAGACCCAGTACTTC
TRBD2,NA,TRBJ2-3,TRBV15,CATSSRRLAGGLSTDTQYF,TGTGCCACCAGTTCTAGGCGGCTAGCGGGAGGGCTGAGCACAGATACGCAGTATTTT
TRBD2,NA,TRBJ2-1,TRBV5-4,CASSMGLAGGEQFF,TGTGCCAGCAGCATGGGACTAGCGGGAGGTGAGCAGTTCTTC
NA,NA,TRBJ2-3,TRBV6-4,CASRAGDTQYF,TGTGCCAGCAGGGCTGGAGATACGCAGTATTTT
NA,NA,TRBJ2-1,TRBV6-5,CASRALNAYNEQFF,TGTGCCAGCAGAGCACTAAATGCGTACAATGAGCAGTTCTTC
TRBD2,NA,TRBJ2-3,TRBV11-3,CASSLGLAGSTDTQYF,TGTGCCAGCAGCTTGGGGCTAGCGGGGAGCACAGATACGCAGTATTTT
NA,NA,TRBJ2-2,TRBV7-9,CASSSGQPNTGELFF,TGTGCCAGCAGCTCAGGACAGCCCAACACCGGGGAGCTGTTTTTT
NA,NA,TRBJ1-6,TRBV11-2,CASSLEFQAWAPLHF,TGTGCCAGCAGCTTAGAATTCCAGGCATGGGCACCCCTCCACTTT
NA,NA,TRBJ2-7,TRBV21-1,CASSKEGRRTTEGYYEQYF,TGTGCCAGCAGCAAGGAGGGACGGAGGACGACAGAGGGCTACTACGAGCAGTACTTC
NA,NA,TRBJ1-2,TRBV5-8,CASSLRDTTAGYTF,TGTGCCAGCAGCCTCCGGGACACAACAGCTGGCTACACCTTC
TRBD2,NA,TRBJ2-2,TRBV20-1,CSASSREADTGELFF,TGCAGTGCTAGTTCGCGGGAGGCGGACACCGGGGAGCTGTTTTTT
NA,NA,TRBJ1-4,TRBV28,CASSFRPGRGGVWEKLFF,TGTGCCAGCAGTTTTAGGCCTGGGAGAGGGGGGGTTTGGGAAAAACTGTTTTTT
NA,NA,TRBJ1-4,TRBV12-3/TRBV12-4,CASSFTGSEKLFF,TGTGCCAGCAGTTTTACAGGGAGTGAAAAACTGTTTTTT